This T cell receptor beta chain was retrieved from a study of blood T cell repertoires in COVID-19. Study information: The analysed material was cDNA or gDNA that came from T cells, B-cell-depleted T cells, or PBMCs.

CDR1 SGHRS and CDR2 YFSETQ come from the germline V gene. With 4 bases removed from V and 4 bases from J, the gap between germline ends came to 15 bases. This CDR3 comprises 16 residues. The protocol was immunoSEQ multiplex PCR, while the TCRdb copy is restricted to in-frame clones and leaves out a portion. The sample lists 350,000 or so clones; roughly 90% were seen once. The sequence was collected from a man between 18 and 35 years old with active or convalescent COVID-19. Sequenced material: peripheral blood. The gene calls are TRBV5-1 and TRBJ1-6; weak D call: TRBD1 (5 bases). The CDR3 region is CASSPTGGEYNSPLHF. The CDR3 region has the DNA TGCGCCAGCAGCCCAACCGGGGGGGAGTATAATTCACCCCTCCACTTT.